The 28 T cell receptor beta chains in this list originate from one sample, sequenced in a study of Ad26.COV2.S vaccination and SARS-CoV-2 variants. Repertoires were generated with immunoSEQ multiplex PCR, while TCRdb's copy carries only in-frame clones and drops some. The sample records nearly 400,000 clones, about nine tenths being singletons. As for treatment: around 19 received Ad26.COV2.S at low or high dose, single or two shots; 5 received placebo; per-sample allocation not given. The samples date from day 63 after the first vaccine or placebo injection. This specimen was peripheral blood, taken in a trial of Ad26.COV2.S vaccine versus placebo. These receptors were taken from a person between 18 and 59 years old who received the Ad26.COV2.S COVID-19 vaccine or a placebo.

As DNA, the CDR3 is TGTGCCAGCAGTCCCACGCGGTTTCAGCCCCAGCATTTT. This sequence encodes CASSPTRFQPQHF. The genes are TRBV28 and TRBJ1-5, with D uncertain. CDR1 and CDR2 from the germline V gene are MDHEN and SYDVKM. The CDR3 length is 13 residues. Trimming took 5 bases from V and 6 from J, leaving 11 bases between them.

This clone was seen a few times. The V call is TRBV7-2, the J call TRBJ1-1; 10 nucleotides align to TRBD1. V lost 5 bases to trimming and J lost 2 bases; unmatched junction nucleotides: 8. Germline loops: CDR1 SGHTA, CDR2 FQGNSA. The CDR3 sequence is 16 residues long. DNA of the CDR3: TGTGCCAGCAGCGTTCGGACAGGGGGAGCAAACACTGAAGCTTTCTTT. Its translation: CASSVRTGGANTEAFF.

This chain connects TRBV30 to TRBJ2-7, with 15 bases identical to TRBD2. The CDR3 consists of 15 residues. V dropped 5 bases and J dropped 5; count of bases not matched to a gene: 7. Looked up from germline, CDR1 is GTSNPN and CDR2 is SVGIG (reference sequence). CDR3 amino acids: CAWGLGLAGGNEQYF. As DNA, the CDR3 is TGTGCCTGGGGCTTGGGACTAGCGGGAGGAAACGAGCAGTACTTC.

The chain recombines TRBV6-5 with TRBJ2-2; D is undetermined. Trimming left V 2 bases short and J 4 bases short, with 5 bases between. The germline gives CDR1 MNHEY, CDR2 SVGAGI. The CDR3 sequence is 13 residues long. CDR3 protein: CASSYGSTGELFF. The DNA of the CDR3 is TGTGCCAGCAGTTACGGGTCCACCGGGGAGCTGTTTTTT.

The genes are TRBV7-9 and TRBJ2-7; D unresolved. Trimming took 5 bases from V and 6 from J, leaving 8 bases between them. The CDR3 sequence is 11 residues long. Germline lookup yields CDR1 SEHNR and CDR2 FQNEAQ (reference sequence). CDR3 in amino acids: CASSPSIEQYF. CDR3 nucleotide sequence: TGTGCCAGCAGCCCGTCTATCGAGCAGTACTTC.

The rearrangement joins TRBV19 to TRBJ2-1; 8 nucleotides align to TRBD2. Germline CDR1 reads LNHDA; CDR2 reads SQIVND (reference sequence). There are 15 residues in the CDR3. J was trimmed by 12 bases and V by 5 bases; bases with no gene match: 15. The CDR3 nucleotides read TGTGCCAGTAGTCCTGGGATGGTTAGCGGGGAGGGGCAGTTCTTC. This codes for CASSPGMVSGEGQFF.

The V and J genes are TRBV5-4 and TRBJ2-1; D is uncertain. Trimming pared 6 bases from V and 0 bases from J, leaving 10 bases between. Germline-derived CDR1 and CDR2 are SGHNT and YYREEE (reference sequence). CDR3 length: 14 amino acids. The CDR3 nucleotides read TGTGCCAGCATCCCGGAACCCTCCTACAATGAGCAGTTCTTC. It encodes CASIPEPSYNEQFF.

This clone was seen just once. CDR3 DNA sequence: TGTGCCAGCAGCTTAGGTCCACGGGGGACCGGGGAGCTGTTTTTT. Amino acids: CASSLGPRGTGELFF. The chain uses TRBV7-8 and TRBJ2-2, with a possible D match to TRBD2 (6 bases). The CDR3 is 15 amino acids. The germline CDR1 and CDR2 sequences are SGHVS and FQNEAQ. Trimming left V 1 base short and J 5 bases short, with 11 bases between.

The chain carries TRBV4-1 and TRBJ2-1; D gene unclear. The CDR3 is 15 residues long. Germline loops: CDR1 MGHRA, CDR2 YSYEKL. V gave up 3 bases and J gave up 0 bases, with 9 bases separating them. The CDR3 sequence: CASSQPASSYNEQFF. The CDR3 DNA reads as TGCGCCAGCAGCCAGCCAGCTAGCTCCTACAATGAGCAGTTCTTC.

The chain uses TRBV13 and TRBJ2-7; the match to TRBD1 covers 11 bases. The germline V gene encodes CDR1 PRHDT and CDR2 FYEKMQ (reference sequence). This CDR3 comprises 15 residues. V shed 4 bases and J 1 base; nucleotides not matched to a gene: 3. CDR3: CASSSGQGASYEQYF. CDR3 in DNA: TGTGCCAGCAGCTCAGGACAGGGGGCTTCCTACGAGCAGTACTTC.

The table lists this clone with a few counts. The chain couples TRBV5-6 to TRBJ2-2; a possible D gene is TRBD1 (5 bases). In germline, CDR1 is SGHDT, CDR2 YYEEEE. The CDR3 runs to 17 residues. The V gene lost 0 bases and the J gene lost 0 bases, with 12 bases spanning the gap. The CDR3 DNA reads TGTGCCAGCAGCTTGGAGTACAGGATCACGAACACCGGGGAGCTGTTTTTT. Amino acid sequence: CASSLEYRITNTGELFF.

The CDR3 loop is CATSDFRGDQFF. CDR3 nucleotides: TGTGCCACCAGTGATTTCAGGGGCGACCAGTTCTTC. This sequence joins TRBV24-1 and TRBJ2-1; possibly TRBD1 for D (6 bases). V dropped 1 base and J dropped 13 bases, with 10 bases sitting between them. CDR3 length equals 12 residues. Germline CDR1 is KGHDR and CDR2 is SFDVKD.

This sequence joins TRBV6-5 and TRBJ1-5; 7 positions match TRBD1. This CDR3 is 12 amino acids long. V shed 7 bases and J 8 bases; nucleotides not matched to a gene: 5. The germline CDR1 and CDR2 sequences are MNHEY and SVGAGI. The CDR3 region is CASNQGVEPQHF. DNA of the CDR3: TGTGCCAGCAATCAGGGGGTCGAGCCCCAGCATTTT.

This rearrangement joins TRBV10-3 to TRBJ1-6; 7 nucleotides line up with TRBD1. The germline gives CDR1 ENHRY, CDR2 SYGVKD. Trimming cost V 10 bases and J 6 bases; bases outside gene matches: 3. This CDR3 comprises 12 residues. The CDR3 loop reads CATRDSNSPLHF. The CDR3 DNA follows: TGTGCCACCCGGGACAGTAATTCACCCCTCCACTTT.

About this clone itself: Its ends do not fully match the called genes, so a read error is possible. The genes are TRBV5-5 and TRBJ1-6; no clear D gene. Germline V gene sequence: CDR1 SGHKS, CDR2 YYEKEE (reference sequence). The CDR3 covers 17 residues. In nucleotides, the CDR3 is TGTGCCAGCAGCTTGTTCGCAGGAAGATCCTATTATTCACCCCTCCACTTT. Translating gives CASSLFAGRSYYSPLHF.

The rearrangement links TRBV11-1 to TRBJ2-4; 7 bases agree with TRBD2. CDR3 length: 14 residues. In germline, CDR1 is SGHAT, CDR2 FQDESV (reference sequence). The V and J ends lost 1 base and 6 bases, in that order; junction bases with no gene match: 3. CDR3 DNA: TGTGCCAGCAGCTTAGATCCGGGGGGAAACATTCAGTACTTC. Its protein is CASSLDPGGNIQYF.

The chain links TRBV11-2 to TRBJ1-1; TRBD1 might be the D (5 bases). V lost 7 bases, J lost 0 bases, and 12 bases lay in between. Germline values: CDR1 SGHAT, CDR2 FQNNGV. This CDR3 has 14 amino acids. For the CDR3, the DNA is TGTGCCAGCACCGAACAGGAATTGAACACTGAAGCTTTCTTT. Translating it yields CASTEQELNTEAFF.

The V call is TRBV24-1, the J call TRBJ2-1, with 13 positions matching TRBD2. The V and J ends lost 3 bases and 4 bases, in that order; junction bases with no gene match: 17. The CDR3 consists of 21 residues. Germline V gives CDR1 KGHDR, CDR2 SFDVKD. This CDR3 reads CATSDNSGLAGDALTYNEQFF. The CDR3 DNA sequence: TGTGCCACCAGTGATAACAGTGGACTAGCGGGAGACGCACTCACTTACAATGAGCAGTTCTTC.

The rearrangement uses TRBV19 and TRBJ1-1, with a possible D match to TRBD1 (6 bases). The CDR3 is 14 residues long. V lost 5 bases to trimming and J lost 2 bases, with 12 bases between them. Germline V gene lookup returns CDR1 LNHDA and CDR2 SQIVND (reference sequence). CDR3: CASSAAGVNTEAFF. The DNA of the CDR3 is TGTGCCAGTAGTGCGGCAGGGGTTAACACTGAAGCTTTCTTT.

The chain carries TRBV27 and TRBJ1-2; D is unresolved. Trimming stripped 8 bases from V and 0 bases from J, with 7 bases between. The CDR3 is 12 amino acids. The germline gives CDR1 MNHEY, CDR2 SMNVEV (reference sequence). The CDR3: CASATANYGYTF. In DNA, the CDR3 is TGTGCCAGCGCCACGGCTAACTATGGCTACACCTTC.

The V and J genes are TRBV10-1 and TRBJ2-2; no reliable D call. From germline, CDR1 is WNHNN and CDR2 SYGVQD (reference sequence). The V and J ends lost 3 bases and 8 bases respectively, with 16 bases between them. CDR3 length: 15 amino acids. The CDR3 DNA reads TGCGCCAGCAGTGATTCAACTCGAGCGCCTGGGGAGCTGTTTTTT. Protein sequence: CASSDSTRAPGELFF.

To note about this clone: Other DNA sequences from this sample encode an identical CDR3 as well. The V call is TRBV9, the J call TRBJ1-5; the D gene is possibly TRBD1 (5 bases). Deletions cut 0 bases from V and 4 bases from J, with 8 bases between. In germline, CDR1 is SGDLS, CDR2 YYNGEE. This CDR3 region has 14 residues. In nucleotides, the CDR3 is TGTGCCAGCAGCGTAGACGGGGGAAATCAGCCCCAGCATTTT. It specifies CASSVDGGNQPQHF.

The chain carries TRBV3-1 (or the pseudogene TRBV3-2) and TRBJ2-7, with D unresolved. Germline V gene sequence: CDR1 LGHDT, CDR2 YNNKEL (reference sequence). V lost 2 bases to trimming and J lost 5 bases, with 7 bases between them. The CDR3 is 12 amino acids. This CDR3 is CASSQLSNEQYF. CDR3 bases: TGTGCCAGCAGCCAACTTTCCAACGAGCAGTACTTC.

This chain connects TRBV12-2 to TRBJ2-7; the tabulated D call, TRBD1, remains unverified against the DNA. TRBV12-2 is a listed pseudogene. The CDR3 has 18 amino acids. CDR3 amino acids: CASRSTGDRSPTSYEQYF. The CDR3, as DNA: TGTGCAAGTCGCTCAACCGGAGACAGGTCCCCCACGTCCTACGAGCAGTACTTC.

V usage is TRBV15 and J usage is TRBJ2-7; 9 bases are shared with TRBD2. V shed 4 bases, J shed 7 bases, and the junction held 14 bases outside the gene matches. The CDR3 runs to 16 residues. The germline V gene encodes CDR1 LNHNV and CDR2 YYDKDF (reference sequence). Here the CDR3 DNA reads TGTGCCACCAGCAAAGTTAGGGCGGGAGGGGCCGAGGAGCAGTACTTC. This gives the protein CATSKVRAGGAEEQYF.

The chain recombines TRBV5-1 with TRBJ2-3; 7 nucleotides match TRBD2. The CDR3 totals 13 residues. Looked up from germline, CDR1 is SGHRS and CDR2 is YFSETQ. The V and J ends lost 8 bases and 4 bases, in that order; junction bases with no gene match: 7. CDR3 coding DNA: TGCGCCAGTGGACTAGTTGGGCCAGATACGCAGTATTTT. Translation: CASGLVGPDTQYF.

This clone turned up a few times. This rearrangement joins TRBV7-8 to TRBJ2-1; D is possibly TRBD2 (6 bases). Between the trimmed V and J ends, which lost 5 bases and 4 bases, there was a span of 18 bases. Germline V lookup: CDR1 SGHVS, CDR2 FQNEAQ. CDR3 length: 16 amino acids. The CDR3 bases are TGTGCCAGCAGCCCCCAGGTGGGCGGGATATACAATGAGCAGTTCTTC. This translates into CASSPQVGGIYNEQFF.

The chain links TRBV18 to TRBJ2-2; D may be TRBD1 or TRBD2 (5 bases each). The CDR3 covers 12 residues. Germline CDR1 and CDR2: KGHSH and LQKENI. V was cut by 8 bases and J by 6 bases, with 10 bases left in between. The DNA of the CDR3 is TGTGCCAGCGCCCAGGGACCCGGGGAGCTGTTTTTT. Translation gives CASAQGPGELFF. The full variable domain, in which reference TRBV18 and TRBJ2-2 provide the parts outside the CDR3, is NAGVMQNPRHLVRRRGQEARLRCSPMKGHSHVYWYRQLPEEGLKFMVYLQKENIIDESGMPKERFSAEFPKEGPSILRIQQVVRGDSAAYFCASAQGPGELFFGEGSRLTVL.